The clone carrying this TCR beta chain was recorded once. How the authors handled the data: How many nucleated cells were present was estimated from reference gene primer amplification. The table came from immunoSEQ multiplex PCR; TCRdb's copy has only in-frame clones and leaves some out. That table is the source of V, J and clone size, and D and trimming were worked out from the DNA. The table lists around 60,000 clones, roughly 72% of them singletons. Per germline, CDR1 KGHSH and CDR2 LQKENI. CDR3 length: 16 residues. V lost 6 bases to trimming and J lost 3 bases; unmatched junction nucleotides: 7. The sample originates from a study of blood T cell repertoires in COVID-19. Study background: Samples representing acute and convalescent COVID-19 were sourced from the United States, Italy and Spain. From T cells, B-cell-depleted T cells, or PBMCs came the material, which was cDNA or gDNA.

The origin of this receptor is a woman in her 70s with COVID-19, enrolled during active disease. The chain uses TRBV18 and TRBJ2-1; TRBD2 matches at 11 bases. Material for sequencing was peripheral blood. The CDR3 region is CASSPIGLAGYNEQFF. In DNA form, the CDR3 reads TGTGCCAGCTCCCCCATCGGACTAGCGGGCTACAATGAGCAGTTCTTC.